These T cell receptor beta chains were read from a single sample in a study of blood T cell repertoires in COVID-19. The table came from immunoSEQ multiplex PCR; TCRdb's copy has only in-frame clones and leaves some out. Of over 200,000 clones in the sample, 80% to 85% are singletons; the top ten hold approximately 5%. Input material: peripheral blood. Source of these receptors: a human donor in a cohort sampled during active COVID-19. The CDR3 runs from the conserved cysteine through the conserved F or W. D genes are given only for firm matches. Where a row states a size, it is once, few, many or the class of an expanded clone; other rows omit it.

size,D,length,V,J,DNA,CDR3
-,-,16,TRBV7-2,TRBJ1-6,TGTGCCAGCAGCTTAGACCGTCCGGGGAATAATTCACCCCTCCACTTT,CASSLDRPGNNSPLHF
-,TRBD1,18,TRBV5-1,TRBJ2-3,TGCGCCAGCAGCTTGGAAGGGGACAGGGGGTCCGGCACAGATACGCAGTATTTT,CASSLEGDRGSGTDTQYF
-,-,15,TRBV6-2/TRBV6-3,TRBJ1-3,TGTGCCAGCAGCCCTTCGGGGGTCGCCGGAAACACCATATATTTT,CASSPSGVAGNTIYF
few,-,14,TRBV9,TRBJ1-2,TGTGCCAGCAGCCCACCTCTGGGAGCGGATGGCTACACCTTC,CASSPPLGADGYTF
-,-,14,TRBV7-2,TRBJ1-2,TGTGCCAGCAGCCCGACAAGAACTAACTATGGCTACACCTTC,CASSPTRTNYGYTF
few,TRBD1,16,TRBV18,TRBJ1-5,TGTGCCAGCTCCCTAGGACAGGGTCTTAACAATCAGCCCCAGCATTTT,CASSLGQGLNNQPQHF
-,TRBD1,15,TRBV9,TRBJ1-5,TGTGCCAGCAGCGTAACAGGGGGAAGCAATCAGCCCCAGCATTTT,CASSVTGGSNQPQHF
-,-,9,TRBV23-1,TRBJ2-7,TGCGCCAGGCCGGACGAGCAGTACTTC,CARPDEQYF
-,TRBD1,13,TRBV2,TRBJ2-7,TGTGCCAGCAGCGGGACAGGGTACTACGAGCAGTACTTC,CASSGTGYYEQYF
-,-,13,TRBV9,TRBJ2-2,TGTGCCAGCAGCGTAGTAGAGACCGGGGAGCTGTTTTTT,CASSVVETGELFF
-,TRBD2,15,TRBV18,TRBJ2-1,TGTGCCAGCTCACCACTCGGGACTAGATTTGGGGAGCAGTTCTTC,CASSPLGTRFGEQFF
-,-,15,TRBV7-9,TRBJ2-7,TGTGCCAGCAGCTTAAAGGGGACAAGCTCCTACGAGCAGTACTTC,CASSLKGTSSYEQYF
once,-,14,TRBV27,TRBJ2-3,TGTGCCAGCAGTTCTCGGGATCACACAGATACGCAGTATTTT,CASSSRDHTDTQYF
-,-,13,TRBV18,TRBJ2-4,TGTGCCAGCTCACCAACGCAGGGCTACATTCAGTACTTC,CASSPTQGYIQYF
-,-,14,TRBV19,TRBJ2-6,TGTGCCAGTAGTCCCGGACTTGGGGCCAACGTCCTGACTTTC,CASSPGLGANVLTF
-,-,12,TRBV3-1/TRBV3-2,TRBJ1-2,TGTGCCAGCAGCCAAGAGGGCAGGGGCTACACCTTC,CASSQEGRGYTF
once,TRBD1,16,TRBV28,TRBJ2-7,TGTGCCAGCAGTCTACCTCCGGGACAGGGTAACCACGAGCAGTACTTC,CASSLPPGQGNHEQYF
-,TRBD1,14,TRBV29-1,TRBJ1-1,TGCAGCGTTGAAAAAGCAGGGGGCCGCACTGAAGCTTTCTTT,CSVEKAGGRTEAFF
-,-,12,TRBV28,TRBJ1-2,TGTGCCAGCAGCACAGGCTTCTATGGCTACACCTTC,CASSTGFYGYTF
-,-,11,TRBV9,TRBJ1-4,TGTGCCAGCAGCGTGCGTGAAAAACTGTTTTTT,CASSVREKLFF
few,TRBD1,13,TRBV29-1,TRBJ1-1,TGCAGCGCGGGACAGGGCGGGAACACTGAAGCTTTCTTT,CSAGQGGNTEAFF
once,-,12,TRBV3-1/TRBV3-2,TRBJ2-1,TGTGCCAGCGGAGGCTCTTACAATGAGCAGTTCTTC,CASGGSYNEQFF
-,TRBD1,18,TRBV18,TRBJ2-7,TGTGCCAGCTCACCTTATATTATCACCGGACAGGGCTCCTACGAGCAGTACTTC,CASSPYIITGQGSYEQYF
once,TRBD1,17,TRBV18,TRBJ1-5,TGTGCCAGCTCACCCAAACCCTGGGACAGGGGCAATCAGCCCCAGCATTTT,CASSPKPWDRGNQPQHF
-,TRBD2,16,TRBV9,TRBJ2-1,TGTGCCAGCAGCGTAGTCGGGACTAGCTCCTACAATGAGCAGTTCTTC,CASSVVGTSSYNEQFF
-,-,15,TRBV7-2,TRBJ2-3,TGTGCCAGCAGCGGTCGCAGGATCAGCACAGATACGCAGTATTTT,CASSGRRISTDTQYF
-,TRBD2,13,TRBV19,TRBJ2-7,TGTGCCAGTAGTGGGGGACTAGCGGGAGAGCAGTACTTC,CASSGGLAGEQYF
-,TRBD1,15,TRBV24-1,TRBJ1-4,TGTGCCACCAGTGATTCGACAGGGGCAGGGGAAAAACTGTTTTTT,CATSDSTGAGEKLFF
-,-,14,TRBV9,TRBJ1-1,TGTGCCAGCAGCCCGGGGGGGACGGCGACTGAAGCTTTCTTT,CASSPGGTATEAFF
-,-,13,TRBV5-6,TRBJ2-3,TGTGCCAGCAGCCGCGGGGGCACAGATACGCAGTATTTT,CASSRGGTDTQYF
-,TRBD2,15,TRBV5-5,TRBJ2-5,TGTGCCAGCAGCTTGGATCTAGCGGGAGGTGAGACCCAGTACTTC,CASSLDLAGGETQYF
-,TRBD2,15,TRBV6-2/TRBV6-3,TRBJ2-7,TGTGCCAGCAGTGGTGTGCGGGAGACTACCTACGAGCAGTACTTC,CASSGVRETTYEQYF
-,TRBD2,15,TRBV5-4,TRBJ2-7,TGTGCCAGCAGCTATAGCGGGAGGGCCTCCTACGAGCAGTACTTC,CASSYSGRASYEQYF
-,TRBD1,14,TRBV18,TRBJ2-5,TGTGCCAGCTCACCAAAGGACAGGGTGGAGACCCAGTACTTC,CASSPKDRVETQYF
-,TRBD2,14,TRBV25-1,TRBJ2-7,TGTGCCAGCAGTTCGACTAGCGGGAGTTACGAGCAGTACTTC,CASSSTSGSYEQYF
-,TRBD2,14,TRBV5-4,TRBJ2-3,TGTGCCAGCCGAGCGGGAATATCCACAGATACGCAGTATTTT,CASRAGISTDTQYF
many,-,15,TRBV3-1/TRBV3-2,TRBJ1-1,TGTGCCAGCAGCCAAGGACGGGGGGCCCCTACTGAAGCTTTCTTT,CASSQGRGAPTEAFF
-,TRBD1,14,TRBV10-3,TRBJ1-5,TGTGCCATCAGTGTTGGACAGGACAATCAGCCCCAGCATTTT,CAISVGQDNQPQHF
once,-,17,TRBV5-4,TRBJ2-4,TGTGCCAGCAGCTCAGGAGGCGGGGCAGGAGCCAAAAACATTCAGTACTTC,CASSSGGGAGAKNIQYF
-,-,15,TRBV19,TRBJ1-1,TGTGCCAGTAGTATCGTGGGGGCTAAGTCCACTGAAGCTTTCTTT,CASSIVGAKSTEAFF
-,TRBD1,14,TRBV5-6,TRBJ2-5,TGTGCCAGCAGCTTGTACAGGGGCGGGGAGACCCAGTACTTC,CASSLYRGGETQYF
-,TRBD1,14,TRBV5-1,TRBJ1-1,TGCGCCAGCAGCTCGATGGACAGGGGGCCTGAAGCTTTCTTT,CASSSMDRGPEAFF
-,-,12,TRBV28,TRBJ2-7,TGTGCCAGCAGTTTATTCTTAACCGGGCAGTACTTC,CASSLFLTGQYF
few,-,13,TRBV29-1,TRBJ2-7,TGCAGCGTCGGCGGGCGGCTACGCGACGAGCAGTACTTC,CSVGGRLRDEQYF
few,TRBD1,14,TRBV27,TRBJ2-1,TGTGCCAGCAGCCGGGACAGTCCCTACAATGAGCAGTTCTTC,CASSRDSPYNEQFF
-,-,15,TRBV9,TRBJ1-3,TGTGCCAGCAGCCCCAATAGTAACTCTGGAAACACCATATATTTT,CASSPNSNSGNTIYF
-,TRBD1,16,TRBV6-6,TRBJ1-2,TGTGCCAGCAACCCAAGCGCAGGACAGGGGTCGTATGGCTACACCTTC,CASNPSAGQGSYGYTF
few,-,12,TRBV12-3/TRBV12-4,TRBJ2-7,TGTGCCAGCAGTCGGGAGTCCTACGAGCAGTACTTC,CASSRESYEQYF
-,TRBD1,14,TRBV6-5,TRBJ1-2,TGTGCCAGCAGTTACACAGGACAGGGCGCTGGCTACACCTTC,CASSYTGQGAGYTF
few,TRBD2,16,TRBV9,TRBJ2-2,TGTGCCAGCAGCACCACTAGCGGGAGGTTTGCGGGGGAGCTGTTTTTT,CASSTTSGRFAGELFF